Listed below are T cell receptor beta chains from one sample, sequenced in a study of cytomegalovirus exposure and HLA in healthy donors. Clones were sequenced by immunoSEQ multiplex PCR, and TCRdb holds only the in-frame ones, with some missing. The sample yields 250,000 or so clones, about 90% seen once. The sequenced sample consisted of PBMCs. These receptors all stem from a man aged 18 to 29 in good health and CMV-seropositive. Both conserved end residues are part of each CDR3. A D gene is named only where the DNA matches it firmly. Rows give clone size only sometimes, using once, few, many, or a class for an expanded clone.

.	.	TRBV28	TRBJ1-2	CASNLGGANYGYTF	TGTGCCAGCAACCTTGGTGGGGCGAACTATGGCTACACCTTC
.	.	TRBV12-5	TRBJ2-6	CASGSRLGANVLTF	TGTGCTAGTGGTTCCCGACTAGGGGCCAACGTCCTGACTTTC
.	.	TRBV27	TRBJ2-7	CASSLSRNSYEQYF	TGTGCCAGCAGTTTATCGCGTAACTCCTACGAGCAGTACTTC
once	.	TRBV4-2	TRBJ2-5	CASSQQPGTRETQYF	TGTGCCAGCAGCCAACAACCCGGGACCCGAGAGACCCAGTACTTC
few	.	TRBV5-4	TRBJ2-7	CASSLFQGEQYF	TGTGCCAGCAGCTTGTTTCAGGGGGAGCAGTACTTC
.	TRBD2	TRBV4-3	TRBJ2-2	CASSQAGGPGELFF	TGCGCCAGCAGCCAAGCGGGAGGTCCCGGGGAGCTGTTTTTT
.	.	TRBV6-1	TRBJ2-7	CASTNTPETSYEQYF	TGTGCCAGCACCAACACCCCCGAAACTAGCTACGAGCAGTACTTC
.	.	TRBV5-6	TRBJ1-2	CASSLAQGIQYGYTF	TGTGCCAGCAGCTTGGCCCAGGGTATTCAGTATGGCTACACCTTC
.	.	TRBV5-1	TRBJ2-3	CASNLRGDRSDTQYF	TGCGCCAGCAACTTAAGGGGGGACCGGTCGGATACGCAGTATTTT
.	TRBD1	TRBV5-6	TRBJ2-1	CASSFPGTGQFF	TGTGCCAGCAGCTTCCCCGGGACAGGGCAGTTCTTC
.	.	TRBV27	TRBJ2-3	CASRVGADFNTQYF	TGTGCCAGCCGTGTCGGGGCGGATTTCAATACGCAGTATTTT
.	TRBD2	TRBV2	TRBJ2-3	CASSGRRGGSDTQYF	TGTGCCAGCAGTGGAAGGCGGGGAGGGTCGGATACGCAGTATTTT
.	TRBD1	TRBV25-1	TRBJ1-2	CASSGLTGGAVGYTF	TGTGCCAGCAGTGGACTAACAGGGGGCGCGGTTGGCTACACCTTC
.	.	TRBV13	TRBJ2-1	CASSSDYRVYNEQFF	TGTGCCAGCAGCTCTGACTATCGGGTTTACAATGAGCAGTTCTTC
.	.	TRBV19	TRBJ1-2	CATRGGGYTF	TGTGCCACCCGAGGGGGAGGCTACACCTTC
.	.	TRBV2	TRBJ1-2	CASSGAGGYTF	TGTGCCAGCAGTGGGGCGGGAGGCTACACCTTC
.	TRBD2	TRBV29-1	TRBJ2-5	CSGTSGRAEGETQYF	TGCAGCGGGACTAGCGGGAGGGCCGAAGGGGAGACCCAGTACTTC
.	.	TRBV27	TRBJ1-2	CASSLTGQPYGYTF	TGTGCCAGCAGTTTAACGGGACAACCCTATGGCTACACCTTC
once	TRBD1	TRBV5-6	TRBJ1-4	CASSFRDRGGEKLFF	TGTGCCAGCAGCTTCAGGGACAGGGGAGGTGAAAAACTGTTTTTT
.	TRBD1	TRBV27	TRBJ2-7	CASKLYRGTYEQYF	TGTGCCAGCAAACTCTACAGGGGCACCTACGAGCAGTACTTC
.	TRBD1	TRBV29-1	TRBJ1-1	CSTRTGGNTEAFF	TGCAGCACCCGGACAGGGGGAAACACTGAAGCTTTCTTT
.	TRBD1	TRBV25-1	TRBJ2-5	CASSEKPGQVGWETQYF	TGTGCCAGCAGTGAAAAGCCCGGACAGGTGGGGTGGGAGACCCAGTACTTC
.	TRBD2	TRBV30	TRBJ2-1	CAWTGLAGGPGYNEQFF	TGTGCCTGGACCGGACTAGCGGGAGGGCCGGGGTACAATGAGCAGTTCTTC
.	.	TRBV7-9	TRBJ2-4	CASSPYPSPGGNIQYF	TGTGCCAGCAGCCCCTACCCTAGCCCCGGCGGTAACATTCAGTACTTC
.	TRBD1	TRBV5-5	TRBJ1-5	CASIIRGRQGKRGNQPQHF	TGTGCCAGCATCATTAGAGGGAGACAGGGGAAAAGGGGCAATCAGCCCCAGCATTTT
.	TRBD2	TRBV4-1	TRBJ2-7	CASSQSSVAGAWEQYF	TGCGCCAGCAGCCAGAGTTCTGTAGCGGGAGCGTGGGAGCAGTACTTC
many	TRBD1	TRBV6-9	TRBJ2-5	CASSYTPQGAVGETQYF	TGTGCCAGCAGTTATACCCCCCAGGGGGCGGTCGGAGAGACCCAGTACTTC
.	.	TRBV2	TRBJ2-7	CASTISYEQYF	TGTGCCAGCACCATATCCTACGAGCAGTACTTC
once	.	TRBV18	TRBJ1-2	CASSPQGPNYGYTF	TGTGCCAGCTCACCACAGGGCCCTAACTATGGCTACACCTTC
.	.	TRBV11-2	TRBJ2-7	CASSLDLGRVEQYF	TGTGCCAGCAGCTTAGATCTCGGCAGGGTGGAGCAGTACTTC
.	TRBD1	TRBV4-1	TRBJ1-2	CASSQVTGQGPYGYTF	TGCGCCAGCAGCCAAGTCACGGGACAGGGACCCTATGGCTACACCTTC
.	.	TRBV25-1	TRBJ2-3	CASSEYSLTDTQYF	TGTGCCAGCAGTGAATACTCGCTCACAGATACGCAGTATTTT
.	.	TRBV29-1	TRBJ2-2	CSVVGLLNTGELFF	TGCAGCGTTGTGGGTCTTCTGAACACCGGGGAGCTGTTTTTT
.	TRBD2	TRBV4-1	TRBJ2-1	CASSQEWTSGYNEQFF	TGCGCCAGCAGCCAAGAGTGGACTAGCGGCTACAATGAGCAGTTCTTC
.	TRBD1	TRBV6-1	TRBJ1-2	CASSDPRGQSVNYGYTF	TGTGCCAGCAGTGATCCGAGGGGACAGTCAGTTAACTATGGCTACACCTTC
.	TRBD2	TRBV5-4	TRBJ2-1	CASSRDYSYNEQFF	TGTGCCAGCAGCCGGGACTATTCCTACAATGAGCAGTTCTTC
.	.	TRBV2	TRBJ1-5	CASKGERLQPQHF	TGTGCCAGCAAAGGGGAAAGGTTACAGCCCCAGCATTTT
.	.	TRBV5-1	TRBJ1-1	CASSPSPVTGNTEAFF	TGCGCCAGCAGCCCGTCTCCCGTAACGGGGAACACTGAAGCTTTCTTT
.	.	TRBV2	TRBJ2-3	CASSAFGTTQYF	TGTGCCAGCAGTGCCTTCGGGACTACGCAGTATTTT
.	.	TRBV27	TRBJ2-7	CASSPLPPRNTYEQYF	TGTGCCAGCAGTCCCCTCCCCCCACGAAATACCTACGAGCAGTACTTC
.	.	TRBV5-1	TRBJ2-3	CASSLENIRRDTQYF	TGCGCCAGCAGCTTAGAGAACATTCGGAGGGATACGCAGTATTTT
.	.	TRBV11-2	TRBJ2-3	CASSPVRMGADTQYF	TGTGCCAGCAGCCCCGTGCGGATGGGCGCAGATACGCAGTATTTT